The 8 T cell receptor beta chains below were found in one sample sequenced in a study of blood T cell repertoires in COVID-19. Data came from immunoSEQ multiplex PCR; TCRdb stores just in-frame clones and leaves some out. The table includes 200,000 or so clones, roughly 85% detected once. Sequencing was carried out using PBMCs or T cells enriched from blood (not recorded which). The receptors shown here come from a woman between 40 and 50 years old with acute COVID-19.

With respect to this clone: Its ends do not fully match the called genes, so a read error is possible. The J gene is TRBJ1-2, the V gene TRBV9; no reliable D call. This CDR3 is 11 amino acids long. Germline assignment: CDR1 SGDLS and CDR2 YYNGEE. CDR3 sequence reads: CASSGLEDYDF. The CDR3, as DNA: TGTGCCAGCAGCGGATTAGAAGACTACGACTTC.

This rearrangement joins TRBV14 to TRBJ2-2; possible D gene TRBD1, 6 bases. V dropped 0 bases and J dropped 0 bases, with 14 bases sitting between them. Germline CDR1 SGHDN, CDR2 FVKESK. The CDR3 is made up of 18 amino acids. The CDR3 spells CASSQDGRDITNTGELFF. The CDR3 bases are TGTGCCAGCAGCCAAGACGGTAGGGACATAACGAACACCGGGGAGCTGTTTTTT.

The genes are TRBV6-5 and TRBJ1-1, with TRBD1 as a possible D gene (5 bases). Between the trimmed V and J ends, which lost 5 bases and 3 bases, there was a span of 10 bases. The CDR3 sequence is 13 residues long. Germline lookup yields CDR1 MNHEY and CDR2 SVGAGI. In nucleotides, the CDR3 is TGTGCCAGCAGTCCAGGGAGGGACACTGAAGCTTTCTTT. Its protein is CASSPGRDTEAFF.

The V call is TRBV11-3, the J call TRBJ1-1; TRBD1 agrees at 9 bases. With 6 bases clipped from V and 10 bases from J, the junction kept 9 bases outside the gene matches. There are 13 residues in the CDR3. From germline, CDR1 is SGHNT and CDR2 YENEEA. The CDR3 reads CASSRGQGNGAFF. DNA for the CDR3: TGTGCCAGCAGTCGAGGACAGGGGAATGGAGCTTTCTTT.

The V gene is TRBV3-1 (or the pseudogene TRBV3-2), the J gene TRBJ2-1; no definite D call. Trimming removed 4 bases at V and 4 bases at J, with 5 bases between. Germline V gene data show CDR1 as LGHDT and CDR2 as YNNKEL (reference sequence). The CDR3 sequence is 12 residues long. CDR3 sequence: CASSPRYNEQFF. The CDR3 region has the DNA TGTGCCAGCAGCCCCCGGTACAATGAGCAGTTCTTC.

The J gene is TRBJ1-1, the V gene TRBV4-1; 9 nucleotides align to TRBD1. Germline loops: CDR1 MGHRA, CDR2 YSYEKL. The CDR3 runs to 17 residues. With V trimmed by 1 base and J by 4 bases, 10 bases remained unmatched. CDR3 region: CASSQGLLETGGTEAFF. CDR3 coding DNA: TGCGCCAGCAGCCAAGGACTCCTTGAGACAGGGGGCACTGAAGCTTTCTTT.

The genes are TRBV19 and TRBJ1-5; 8 bases line up with TRBD1. Per germline, CDR1 LNHDA and CDR2 SQIVND (reference sequence). V dropped 5 bases and J dropped 8; count of bases not matched to a gene: 2. The CDR3 runs 12 residues. CDR3 protein: CASSSQGEPQHF. CDR3 DNA: TGTGCCAGTAGTTCACAGGGGGAGCCCCAGCATTTT.

In this sample, this clone turned up a few times. J is TRBJ1-5 and V is TRBV7-8; D gene uncertain. CDR1 is SGHVS and CDR2 is FQNEAQ in the germline V gene. The CDR3 has 17 residues. Deletions cut 4 bases from V and 2 bases from J, with 18 bases between. The CDR3 coding sequence is TGTGCCAGCAGCTCCGGTAGTAGAAAGAGCGGCAATCAGCCCCAGCATTTT. Translating it yields CASSSGSRKSGNQPQHF.